This record covers a single T cell receptor (beta chain). Its specificity is not known. Germline assignment: CDR1 SGHRS and CDR2 YFSETQ. This CDR3 comprises 14 residues. The V end was cut by 2 bases, the J end by 9 bases, with 12 bases between. The data originate from a study of CD8+ T cells in alopecia areata. Across the whole study: Twice daily, treated patients received 5 to 10 mg of oral tofacitinib. Percent affected scalp area, the SALT score, rated treated patients' severity. Study-wide results and caveats: Scalp specimens additionally yield sequences from normal skin's resident alphabeta T cells. Many expanded lesional clones remained in scalp and blood on tofacitinib.

The authors extracted RNA and reverse transcribed it into cDNA as the sequencing template. Using immunoSEQ multiplex PCR, the repertoire was profiled, and TCRdb retains in-frame clones only, with some absent. This sample has about 200,000 clones; approximately 67% occur once, and the top ten carry 1.3%. Treatment here: oral pan-JAK inhibitor, 5-10 mg twice daily. The chain uses TRBV5-1 and TRBJ1-6, with D unclear. This receptor was identified in a human donor with alopecia areata. Here the sequenced sample was CD4+ T cells sorted from blood, taken at approximately week 50, from a patient treated with tofacitinib. CDR3 loop: CASSLTPIGSPLHF. DNA of the CDR3: TGCGCCAGCAGCTTAACCCCCATAGGTTCACCCCTCCACTTT.